The sequence of this T cell receptor (beta chain) was determined in a study of OX40 agonist ivuxolimab in advanced cancers. Study summary: Dosing consisted of intravenous ivuxolimab at 0.01 to 10 mg/kg every 2 weeks. Three patients showed partial responses: one hepatocellular carcinoma and two cutaneous melanoma cases. General study findings and limits: Low clonal expansion, among the lowest seen, marked partial responders at 0.1-3.0 mg/kg. What antigens the expanded peripheral T cells recognized was never established.

Libraries were prepared by immunoSEQ multiplex PCR; TCRdb keeps only in-frame clonotypes and omits some of them. The sample has more than 45,000 clones, more than 75% seen once. Comment on this clone: The antigen is undetermined.

V gave up 2 bases and J gave up 0 bases, with 22 bases separating them. The CDR3 length is 19 residues. The chain joins TRBV6-7 to TRBJ2-5; D gene ambiguous. TRBV6-7 is flagged as an ORF with uncertain function. This receptor was identified in an adult with an advanced solid tumor such as melanoma, head and neck, liver or kidney cancer. Here the sequenced sample was CD4+ or CD8+ T cells sorted from blood, taken in a trial of the OX40 agonist ivuxolimab. This CDR3 is CASSYRKVARNPNQETQYF. CDR3 DNA: TGTGCCAGCAGTTACCGTAAGGTTGCTAGGAACCCGAACCAAGAGACCCAGTACTTC.